Detailed here is one TCR beta chain. The CDR3 contains 16 residues. V shed 4 bases and J shed 7 bases, with 20 bases lying between them. The germline V gene has CDR1 SEHNR and CDR2 FQNEAQ (reference sequence). This sample is part of a study of blood T cell repertoires in COVID-19. At the level of the study: Specimens from acute and convalescent COVID-19 originated in the United States, Italy and Spain. T cells, B-cell-depleted T cells, or PBMCs provided the cDNA or gDNA that served as material.

Assay used: immunoSEQ multiplex PCR; TCRdb lists only in-frame clones, some missing. The data show just over 350,000 clones, with more than 85% seen just once and about 2.7% held by the top ten. The sequencing sample was made of PBMCs or T cells enriched from blood (not recorded which). This TCR came from a woman younger than 45 who had recovered from COVID-19. The rearrangement joins TRBV7-9 to TRBJ2-1; D remains ambiguous. The CDR3 loop reads CASSSLLPTEWNEQFF. As DNA, the CDR3 is TGTGCCAGCAGCTCCCTACTACCGACTGAGTGGAATGAGCAGTTCTTC.